The clone carrying this TCR beta chain was recorded once. Reverse transcription of about 0.45 to 1 ug RNA was carried out with random hexamers. TCRdb used MiXCR to reprocess the immunoSEQ multiplex PCR reads, holding one entry per CDR3 protein. The data show about 190,000 distinct CDR3 sequences, roughly nine tenths seen once. J gave up 2 bases and V 6 bases, and 3 bases lay outside the gene matches. The CDR3 covers 14 residues. Germline V CDR1 and CDR2: PRHDT, FYEKMQ (reference sequence). This sample is part of a study of CD8 T cells in Susac syndrome. This clonotype was sampled from a human donor with Susac syndrome. The sample taken for sequencing was CD4+ T cells from PBMCs. This chain links TRBV13 with TRBJ2-3, with TRBD2 matching 9 bases. The CDR3 is CASRIAGVTDTQYF. CDR3 sequence (DNA): TGTGCCAGCAGAATAGCGGGAGTCACAGATACGCAGTATTTT.